This record concerns one T cell receptor beta chain sequence. Cohorts were based on clinical histories the participants reported. Resolution of symptoms, clearance, or two negative PCRs was present in recovered Cohort 3 donors. The data derive from a study of blood T cell repertoires in COVID-19. Study summary: Spain, Italy and the United States supplied samples that represented acute and convalescent COVID-19.

Under the authors' procedure: Cell counts per sample came from amplifying reference gene primers. Using immunoSEQ multiplex PCR, the repertoire was profiled, and TCRdb retains in-frame clones only, with some absent. V, J and clone size are those of that table, while D and trimming were read from the DNA. The sample comprises roughly 500,000 clones, 75% to 90% of which are singletons, and approximately 8% rests with the top ten. The V gene's germline CDR1 is SGHAT and CDR2 FQNNGV. V shed 1 base and J shed 1 base, with 10 bases lying between them. The CDR3 runs to 15 residues. The sequenced sample was PBMCs or T cells enriched from blood (not recorded which). The sequence came from a woman aged 60-70 years who had recovered from COVID-19. The V and J genes are TRBV11-2 and TRBJ2-5; no clear D gene. This CDR3 reads CASSLGAGFQETQYF. CDR3 in DNA: TGTGCCAGCAGCTTAGGGGCAGGATTCCAAGAGACCCAGTACTTC. The full variable domain, completed using reference TRBV11-2 and TRBJ2-5, is EAGVAQSPRYKIIEKRQSVAFWCNPISGHATLYWYQQILGQGPKLLIQFQNNGVVDDSQLPKDRFSAERLKGVDSTLKIQPAKLEDSAVYLCASSLGAGFQETQYFGPGTRLLVL.